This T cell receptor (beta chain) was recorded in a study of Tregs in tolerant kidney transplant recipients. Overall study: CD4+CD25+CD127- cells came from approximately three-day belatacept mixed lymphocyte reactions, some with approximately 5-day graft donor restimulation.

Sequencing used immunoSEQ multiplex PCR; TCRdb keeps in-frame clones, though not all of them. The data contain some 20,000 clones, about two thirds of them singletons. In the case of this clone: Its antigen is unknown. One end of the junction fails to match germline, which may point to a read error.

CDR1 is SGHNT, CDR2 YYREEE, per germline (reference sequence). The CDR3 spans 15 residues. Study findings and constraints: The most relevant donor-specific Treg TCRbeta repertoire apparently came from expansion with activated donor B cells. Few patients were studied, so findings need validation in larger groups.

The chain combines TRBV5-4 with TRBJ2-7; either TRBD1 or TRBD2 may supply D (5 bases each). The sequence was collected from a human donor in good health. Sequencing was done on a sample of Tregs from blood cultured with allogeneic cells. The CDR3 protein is CASRLGGGSVYEQYF. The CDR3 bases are TGTGCCAGCAGGTTGGGTGGGGGATCCGTGTACGAGCAGTACTTC.